Reported below is one T cell receptor (beta chain). Its target is unknown. Over chemoradiotherapy, repertoires were sampled more than once. Trimming removed 3 bases from V and 10 bases from J, with 13 bases in between. The CDR3 is 13 amino acids. Germline V CDR1 and CDR2: MDHEN, SYDVKM. These data belong to a study of chemoradiotherapy in HPV16-positive cancers. Clones were sequenced by immunoSEQ multiplex PCR, and TCRdb holds only the in-frame ones, with some missing. The sample comprises roughly 13,000 clones, roughly 69% of which are singletons, and around 20% rests with the top ten. Notes on the study in general: Better recurrence-free survival went with HPV-responsive T-cell expansion in HPV16-positive patients. Functional assays defining HPV-specific T cells used only two HPV16-positive patients.

This sample was obtained from a patient who underwent chemoradiotherapy. The chain couples TRBV28 to TRBJ1-3; D gene uncertain. The clonotype comes from a human donor with HPV-associated anogenital cancer. The CDR3 here is CASSFRRGSTIYF. The CDR3 coding sequence is TGTGCCAGCAGTTTTCGTCGAGGGAGTACCATATATTTT.